Listed below are T cell receptor beta chains from one sample, sequenced in a study of T-cell memory formation after mild COVID-19. In TCRdb, the 5' RACE reads were re-called with MiXCR into one record per CDR3 protein. Of fewer than 300,000 distinct CDR3 sequences in the sample, 16% were seen once. Sequenced: PBMCs or a T cell subset sorted from them (not recorded which). These receptor sequences come from a man between 18 and 29 years old who had mild COVID-19 (a few samples of this study predate the infection). Cell type and time point are not known. The CDR3 runs from the conserved cysteine through the conserved F or W. A D gene is named only where the DNA matches it firmly. Clone sizes are given selectively: once, few, many, or a class where the clone is expanded.

>TRBJ2-5|TRBD2|TRBV4-1|few
TGCGCCAGCAGCCAAGAGCTCAGCGGGGGGGCAGGGGAGACCCAGTACTTC
CASSQELSGGAGETQYF
>TRBJ2-1|-|TRBV2|-
TGTGCCAGCAGTAGCGGGCCCCCCCCCAACAATGAGCAGTTCTTC
CASSSGPPPNNEQFF
>TRBJ2-3|-|TRBV2|-
TGTGCCAGCAGTGATCGTTTGAGGAACACAGATACGCAGTATTTT
CASSDRLRNTDTQYF
>TRBJ2-2|-|TRBV20-1|-
TGCAGTGCTACACACTTAGACGGGGAGCTGTTTTTT
CSATHLDGELFF
>TRBJ2-3|-|TRBV7-8|-
TGTGCCAGCAGCCCAGGAGACTACACAGATACGCAGTATTTT
CASSPGDYTDTQYF
>TRBJ2-3|-|TRBV5-1|-
TGCGCCCGCGGCTCCCGGGTCTTGAGCACAGATACGCAGTATTTT
CARGSRVLSTDTQYF
>TRBJ1-6|-|TRBV5-6|few
TGTGCCAGCAGCTTGGTCGGGCAAAACTTGGGGGTTTCACCCCTCCACTTT
CASSLVGQNLGVSPLHF
>TRBJ1-6|TRBD1|TRBV7-6|-
TGTGCCAGCAGCTCGACAGGGGGAGGCTCACCCCTCCACTTT
CASSSTGGGSPLHF
>TRBJ1-6|-|TRBV4-1|-
TGCGCCAGCACTAACGTCCTCTCCTATAATTCACCCCTCCACTTT
CASTNVLSYNSPLHF
>TRBJ2-5|-|TRBV7-9|-
TGTGCCAGCAGCTTGTACAGGGTCGACGAGACCCAGTACTTC
CASSLYRVDETQYF
>TRBJ1-6|-|TRBV11-2|-
TGTGCCAGCAGACCCGGTGCAGGCAGGAATTCACCCCTCCACTTT
CASRPGAGRNSPLHF
>TRBJ1-3|-|TRBV18|-
TGTGCCAGCTCACCCGCGCCCGGATCTCCCGAGGGTGCTGGAAACACCATATATTTT
CASSPAPGSPEGAGNTIYF
>TRBJ1-5|TRBD1|TRBV5-8|-
TGTGCCAGCAGCTCCCGCCCAGGGGGGGGGAATCAGCCCCAGCATTTT
CASSSRPGGGNQPQHF
>TRBJ1-5|TRBD1|TRBV19|-
TGTGCCAGTAGTTCAGACAGGGGGTTGGTTCAGCCCCAGCATTTT
CASSSDRGLVQPQHF
>TRBJ1-2|-|TRBV4-3|few
TGCGCCAGCAGCCAGGCGGGTCCCTATGGCTACACCTTC
CASSQAGPYGYTF
>TRBJ2-3|-|TRBV15|few
TGTGCCACCAGCAGAGCCGGACAGATCCGGGATACGCAGTATTTT
CATSRAGQIRDTQYF
>TRBJ2-3|-|TRBV20-1|few
TGCAGTGCTATACACAGGGCATTCACAGATACGCAGTATTTT
CSAIHRAFTDTQYF
>TRBJ1-1|-|TRBV5-1|-
TGCGCCAGCAGCTTGGACGGGGACACTGAAGCTTTCTTT
CASSLDGDTEAFF
>TRBJ1-2|-|TRBV12-3/TRBV12-4|-
TGTGCCAGCGGTCTGAGTGGGGGGTATGGCTACACCTTC
CASGLSGGYGYTF
>TRBJ2-1|-|TRBV5-1|many
TGCGCCAGCAGCTTGGCCGTTCTAGCAAGCAATGAGCAGTTCTTC
CASSLAVLASNEQFF
>TRBJ1-3|-|TRBV7-9|many
TGTGCCAGCAGATATAACCGGGACACATCTTCTGGAAACACCATATATTTT
CASRYNRDTSSGNTIYF
>TRBJ2-7|-|TRBV12-3/TRBV12-4|few
TGTGCCAGCAGTTTAGCAAATACTGCGCAGTACTTC
CASSLANTAQYF
>TRBJ2-7|TRBD2|TRBV12-3/TRBV12-4|few
TGTGCCAGCAGTCGCACGCTAGCGGGGGGGCCGTACGAGCAGTACTTC
CASSRTLAGGPYEQYF